These T cell receptor beta chains were read from a single sample in a study of blood T cell repertoires in COVID-19. Measured with immunoSEQ multiplex PCR; TCRdb has only the in-frame clones, and not every one. In the table there are tens of thousands of clones, approximately 89% of which are singletons. The sequencing sample was made of peripheral blood. These receptors were taken from a man between 50 and 59 years old with acute or convalescent COVID-19. Both conserved end residues are part of each CDR3. A D gene is named only where the DNA matches it firmly. Clone sizes are given selectively: once, few, many, or a class where the clone is expanded.

j_call	clone_size	v_call	d_call	cdr3_aa	cdr3_nt
TRBJ2-3	once	TRBV11-3	TRBD2	CASSLPSGGLSTDTQYF	TGTGCCAGCAGCTTACCTAGCGGGGGCCTTAGCACAGATACGCAGTATTTT
TRBJ1-3	NA	TRBV5-5	NA	CASSIYDTGNTIYF	TGTGCCAGCAGCATCTACGATACTGGAAACACCATATATTTT
TRBJ2-3	NA	TRBV19	NA	CAVGRRGQIDTQYF	TGTGCCGTGGGGAGGAGGGGGCAAATAGATACGCAGTATTTT
TRBJ1-1	NA	TRBV4-1	NA	CASSQEGGGETMNTEAFF	TGCGCCAGCAGCCAAGAGGGAGGGGGAGAAACCATGAACACTGAAGCTTTCTTT
TRBJ2-1	NA	TRBV3-1/TRBV3-2	NA	CASSQGGSGEFF	TGTGCCAGCAGCCAAGGAGGTTCAGGGGAGTTCTTC
TRBJ2-7	NA	TRBV4-2	TRBD1	CASSPGTGAYEQYF	TGTGCCAGCAGTCCCGGGACAGGAGCGTACGAGCAGTACTTC
TRBJ2-7	NA	TRBV28	TRBD1	CASSPQGEEQYF	TGTGCCAGCAGTCCACAGGGGGAGGAGCAGTACTTC
TRBJ1-1	once	TRBV2	NA	CASSERLRGGVEAFF	TGTGCCAGCAGTGAACGTTTAAGGGGAGGGGTCGAAGCTTTCTTT
TRBJ2-1	NA	TRBV11-1	TRBD2	CASSQLARDEQFF	TGTGCCAGCAGCCAACTAGCGCGGGATGAGCAGTTCTTC
TRBJ2-7	NA	TRBV9	TRBD2	CASSLAGGPYEQYF	TGTGCCAGCAGCCTAGCGGGAGGGCCCTACGAGCAGTACTTC
TRBJ1-4	NA	TRBV5-4	TRBD1	CASSPETGDGEKLFF	TGTGCCAGCAGCCCGGAGACAGGGGATGGTGAAAAACTGTTTTTT
TRBJ1-2	NA	TRBV2	NA	CASSDPEDSNYGYTF	TGTGCCAGCAGTGACCCGGAGGATTCTAACTATGGCTACACCTTC
TRBJ1-2	NA	TRBV5-8	TRBD1	CASSRAGQRFYGYTF	TGTGCCAGCAGCCGTGCGGGACAGCGATTCTATGGCTACACCTTC
TRBJ2-3	NA	TRBV12-3/TRBV12-4	NA	CASFRGNTDTQYF	TGTGCCAGCTTTCGGGGGAACACAGATACGCAGTATTTT
TRBJ1-2	NA	TRBV7-2	NA	CASSLGIGQTLYGYTF	TGTGCCAGCAGCTTAGGAATAGGACAGACCCTCTATGGCTACACCTTC
TRBJ1-1	NA	TRBV19	NA	CASSIALGLAPAEAFF	TGTGCCAGTAGTATAGCTTTGGGTCTAGCCCCCGCTGAAGCTTTCTTT